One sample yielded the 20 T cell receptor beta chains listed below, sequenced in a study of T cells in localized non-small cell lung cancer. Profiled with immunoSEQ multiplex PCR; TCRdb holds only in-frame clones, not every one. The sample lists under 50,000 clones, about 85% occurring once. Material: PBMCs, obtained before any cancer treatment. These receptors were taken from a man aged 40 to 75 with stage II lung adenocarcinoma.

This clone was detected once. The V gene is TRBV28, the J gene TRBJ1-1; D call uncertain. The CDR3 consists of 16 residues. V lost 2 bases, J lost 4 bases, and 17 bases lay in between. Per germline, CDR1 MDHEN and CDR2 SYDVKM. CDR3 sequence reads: CASSLPAYGVPTEAFF. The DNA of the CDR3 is TGTGCCAGCAGTTTACCTGCTTACGGGGTTCCCACTGAAGCTTTCTTT.

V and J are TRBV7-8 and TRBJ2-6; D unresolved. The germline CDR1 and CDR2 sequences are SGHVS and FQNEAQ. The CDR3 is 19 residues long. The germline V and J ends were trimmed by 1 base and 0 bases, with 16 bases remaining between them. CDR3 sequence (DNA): TGTGCCAGCAGCTTAGTGCGTGGGCGCATCTACTCTGGGGCCAACGTCCTGACTTTC. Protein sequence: CASSLVRGRIYSGANVLTF.

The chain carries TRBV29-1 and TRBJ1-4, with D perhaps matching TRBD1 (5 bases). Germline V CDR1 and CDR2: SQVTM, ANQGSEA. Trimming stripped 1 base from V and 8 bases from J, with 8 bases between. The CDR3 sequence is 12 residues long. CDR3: CSVEVAGEKLFF. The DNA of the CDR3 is TGCAGCGTTGAAGTGGCAGGGGAAAAACTGTTTTTT.

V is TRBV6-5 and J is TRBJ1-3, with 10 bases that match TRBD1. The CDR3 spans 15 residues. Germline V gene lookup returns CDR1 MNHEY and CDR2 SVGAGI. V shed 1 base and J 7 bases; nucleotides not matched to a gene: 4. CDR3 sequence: CASSYWPGQGNTIYF. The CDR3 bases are TGTGCCAGCAGTTACTGGCCGGGACAGGGGAACACCATATATTTT.

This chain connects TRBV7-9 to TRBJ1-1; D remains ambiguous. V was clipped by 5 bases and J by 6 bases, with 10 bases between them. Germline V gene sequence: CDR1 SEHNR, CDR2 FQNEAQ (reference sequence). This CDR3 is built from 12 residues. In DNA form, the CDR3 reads TGTGCCAGCAGCGAGGTCCACCCTGAAGCTTTCTTT. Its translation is CASSEVHPEAFF.

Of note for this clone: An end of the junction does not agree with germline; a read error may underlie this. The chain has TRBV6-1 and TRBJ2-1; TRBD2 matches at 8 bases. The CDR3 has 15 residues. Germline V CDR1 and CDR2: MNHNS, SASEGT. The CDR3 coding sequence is TGTGCCAGCAGCGAAGCGGGGGCCGGATACAATGAGCAGTTCTTC. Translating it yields CASSEAGAGYNEQFF.

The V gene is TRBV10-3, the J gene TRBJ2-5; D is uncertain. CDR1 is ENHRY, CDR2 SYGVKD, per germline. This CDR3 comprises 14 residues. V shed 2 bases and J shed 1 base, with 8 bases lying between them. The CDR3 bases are TGTGCCATCAGTGAGAACTATCGCCAAGAGACCCAGTACTTC. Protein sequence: CAISENYRQETQYF.

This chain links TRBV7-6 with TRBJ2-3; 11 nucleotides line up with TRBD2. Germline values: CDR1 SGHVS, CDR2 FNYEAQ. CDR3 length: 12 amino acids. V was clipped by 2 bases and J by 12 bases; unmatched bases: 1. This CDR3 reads CASSLLAGGQYF. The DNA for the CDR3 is TGTGCCAGCAGCTTACTAGCGGGGGGACAGTATTTT.

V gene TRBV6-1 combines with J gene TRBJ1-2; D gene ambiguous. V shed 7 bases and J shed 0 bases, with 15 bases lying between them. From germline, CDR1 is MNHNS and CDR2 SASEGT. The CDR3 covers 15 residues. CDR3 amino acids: CASKDQLLANYGYTF. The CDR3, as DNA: TGTGCCAGCAAGGACCAGTTACTAGCTAACTATGGCTACACCTTC.

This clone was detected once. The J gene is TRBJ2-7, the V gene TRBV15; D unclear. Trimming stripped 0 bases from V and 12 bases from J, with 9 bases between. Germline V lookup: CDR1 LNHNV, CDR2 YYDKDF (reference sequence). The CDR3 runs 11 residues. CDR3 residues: CATSRDTLRYV. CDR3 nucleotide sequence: TGTGCCACCAGCAGAGATACTCTTCGGTACGTC.

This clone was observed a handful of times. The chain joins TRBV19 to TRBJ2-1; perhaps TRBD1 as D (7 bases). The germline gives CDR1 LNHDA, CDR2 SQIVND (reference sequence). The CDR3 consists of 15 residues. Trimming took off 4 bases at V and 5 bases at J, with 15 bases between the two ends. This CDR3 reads CASSKEGAKDNEQFF. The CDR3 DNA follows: TGTGCCAGTAGTAAGGAGGGGGCGAAGGACAATGAGCAGTTCTTC.

CDR3 loop: CASSLNPADTQYF. The CDR3 DNA reads TGTGCCAGCAGCTTAAACCCAGCAGATACGCAGTATTTT. This chain links TRBV7-6 with TRBJ2-3; unclear D gene. V was shortened by 2 bases and J by 4 bases, with 7 bases between the two germline ends. The CDR3 length is 13 residues. The germline gives CDR1 SGHVS, CDR2 FNYEAQ.

The CDR3 region has the DNA TGTGCCAGCAGAGGGACAGCTTCTAATTCACCCCTCCACTTT. Amino acids: CASRGTASNSPLHF. J is TRBJ1-6 and V is TRBV9, with 7 bases aligning to TRBD1. The CDR3 is 14 residues long. V was pared by 5 bases and J by 6 bases, with 5 bases of the junction left unmatched. CDR1 and CDR2 from the germline V gene are SGDLS and YYNGEE.

The CDR3 region is CASSLPEMNYGYTF. Written as DNA, the CDR3 is TGTGCCAGCAGCTTGCCAGAGATGAACTATGGCTACACCTTC. The rearrangement joins TRBV5-4 to TRBJ1-2, with D unclear. Trimming shortened V by 1 base and J by 2 bases, and 9 bases separated the two germline ends. The CDR3 has 14 amino acids. Germline-derived CDR1 and CDR2 are SGHNT and YYREEE (reference sequence).

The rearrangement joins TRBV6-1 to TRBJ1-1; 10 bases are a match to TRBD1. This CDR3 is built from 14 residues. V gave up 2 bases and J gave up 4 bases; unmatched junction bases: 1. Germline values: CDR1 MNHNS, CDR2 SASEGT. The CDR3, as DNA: TGTGCCAGCAGTGAACGGACAGGGGGCACTGAAGCTTTCTTT. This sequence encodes CASSERTGGTEAFF.

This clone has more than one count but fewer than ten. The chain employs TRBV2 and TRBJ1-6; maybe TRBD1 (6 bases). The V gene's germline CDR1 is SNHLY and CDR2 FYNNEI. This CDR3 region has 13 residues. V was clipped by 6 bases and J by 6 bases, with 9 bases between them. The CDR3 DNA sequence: TGTGCCAGCAGAAGGACAGCTAATTCACCCCTCCACTTT. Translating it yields CASRRTANSPLHF.

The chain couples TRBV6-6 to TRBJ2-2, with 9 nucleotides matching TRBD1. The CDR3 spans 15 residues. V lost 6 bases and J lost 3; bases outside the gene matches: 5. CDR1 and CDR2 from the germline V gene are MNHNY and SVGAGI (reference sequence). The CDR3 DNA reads TGTGCCAGCAGGCGGGACAGGGAGGACACCGGGGAGCTGTTTTTT. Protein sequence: CASRRDREDTGELFF.

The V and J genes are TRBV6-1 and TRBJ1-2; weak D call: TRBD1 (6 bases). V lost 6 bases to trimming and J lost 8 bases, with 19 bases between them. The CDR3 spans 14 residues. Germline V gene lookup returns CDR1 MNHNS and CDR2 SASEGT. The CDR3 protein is CASRPPYRADGYTF. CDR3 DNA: TGTGCCAGCAGACCCCCGTACAGGGCTGACGGCTACACCTTC.

The CDR3 DNA is TGCGCCAGCAGCTTGGCTGGGAATCCGACTGAAGCTTTCTTT. It translates to CASSLAGNPTEAFF. V gene TRBV5-1 combines with J gene TRBJ1-1; the D is unclear. This CDR3 is 14 amino acids long. Germline V lookup: CDR1 SGHRS, CDR2 YFSETQ. Trimming shortened V by 0 bases and J by 5 bases, and 11 bases separated the two germline ends.

CDR3 nucleotides: TGTGCCATCAGTGAGTCAGTGACAGAGGATAGCTTACTGTTTTTT. This translates into CAISESVTEDSLLFF. The chain is built from TRBV10-3 and TRBJ1-4; a possible D gene is TRBD1 (5 bases). The CDR3 is made up of 15 amino acids. Germline lookup yields CDR1 ENHRY and CDR2 SYGVKD. V gave up 0 bases and J gave up 13 bases, with 18 bases separating them.